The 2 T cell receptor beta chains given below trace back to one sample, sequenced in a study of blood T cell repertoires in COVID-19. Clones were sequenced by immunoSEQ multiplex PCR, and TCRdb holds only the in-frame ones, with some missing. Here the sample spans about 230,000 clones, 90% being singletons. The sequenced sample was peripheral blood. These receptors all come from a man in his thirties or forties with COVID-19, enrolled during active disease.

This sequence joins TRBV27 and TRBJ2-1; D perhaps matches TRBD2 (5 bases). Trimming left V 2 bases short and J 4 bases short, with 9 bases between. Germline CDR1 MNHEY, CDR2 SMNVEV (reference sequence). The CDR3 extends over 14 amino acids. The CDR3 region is CASSLPGIYNEQFF. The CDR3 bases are TGTGCCAGCAGTTTACCGGGAATTTACAATGAGCAGTTCTTC.

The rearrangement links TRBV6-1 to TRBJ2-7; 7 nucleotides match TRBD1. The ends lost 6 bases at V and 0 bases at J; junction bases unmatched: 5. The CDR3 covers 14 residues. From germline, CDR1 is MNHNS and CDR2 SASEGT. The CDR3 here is CASRLDRDSYEQYF. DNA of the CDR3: TGTGCCAGCAGACTAGACAGGGACTCCTACGAGCAGTACTTC.